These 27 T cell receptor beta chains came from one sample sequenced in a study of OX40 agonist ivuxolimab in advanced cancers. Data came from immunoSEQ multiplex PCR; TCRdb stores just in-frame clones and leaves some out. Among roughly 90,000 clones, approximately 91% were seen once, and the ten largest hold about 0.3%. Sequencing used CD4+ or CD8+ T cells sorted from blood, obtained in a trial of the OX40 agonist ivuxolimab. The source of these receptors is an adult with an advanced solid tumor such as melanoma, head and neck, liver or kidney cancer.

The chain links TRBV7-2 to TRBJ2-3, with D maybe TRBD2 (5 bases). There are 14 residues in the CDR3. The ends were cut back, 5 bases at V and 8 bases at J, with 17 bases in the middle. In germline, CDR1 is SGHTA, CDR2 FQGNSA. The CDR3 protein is CASSRILRDGTQYF. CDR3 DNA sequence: TGTGCCAGCAGCCGTATCCTTCGGGATGGTACGCAGTATTTT.

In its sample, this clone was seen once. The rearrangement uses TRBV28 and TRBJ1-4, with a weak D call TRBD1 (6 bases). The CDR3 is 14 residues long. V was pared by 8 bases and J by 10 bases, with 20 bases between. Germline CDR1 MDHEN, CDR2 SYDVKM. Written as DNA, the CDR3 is TGTGCCAGCGGATTACTTCGGGGGGGGCCAAAACTGTTTTTT. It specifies CASGLLRGGPKLFF.

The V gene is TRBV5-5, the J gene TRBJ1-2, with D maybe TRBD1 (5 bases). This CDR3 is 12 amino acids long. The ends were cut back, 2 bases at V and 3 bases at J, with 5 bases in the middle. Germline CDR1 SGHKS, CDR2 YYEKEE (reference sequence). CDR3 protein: CASSFRDYGYTF. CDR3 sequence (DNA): TGTGCCAGCAGCTTCAGGGACTATGGCTACACCTTC.

The CDR3 loop is CASSELENTEAFF. The CDR3 bases are TGTGCCAGCAGTGAACTTGAGAACACTGAAGCTTTCTTT. The rearrangement uses TRBV2 and TRBJ1-1; no clear D. V lost 2 bases and J lost 1, with 5 bases in between. The germline gives CDR1 SNHLY, CDR2 FYNNEI. The CDR3 is 13 amino acids.

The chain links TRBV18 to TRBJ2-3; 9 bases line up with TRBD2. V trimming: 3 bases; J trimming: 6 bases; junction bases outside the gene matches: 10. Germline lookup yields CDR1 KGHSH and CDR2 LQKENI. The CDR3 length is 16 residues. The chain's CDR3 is CASSPILAGGPDTQYF. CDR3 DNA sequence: TGTGCCAGCTCACCTATCTTGGCGGGAGGGCCTGATACGCAGTATTTT.

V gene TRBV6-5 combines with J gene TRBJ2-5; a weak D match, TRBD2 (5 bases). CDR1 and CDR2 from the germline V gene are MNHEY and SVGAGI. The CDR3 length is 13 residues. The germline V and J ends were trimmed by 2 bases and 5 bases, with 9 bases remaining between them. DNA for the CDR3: TGTGCCAGCAGTTACACCGGGGATGAGACCCAGTACTTC. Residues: CASSYTGDETQYF.

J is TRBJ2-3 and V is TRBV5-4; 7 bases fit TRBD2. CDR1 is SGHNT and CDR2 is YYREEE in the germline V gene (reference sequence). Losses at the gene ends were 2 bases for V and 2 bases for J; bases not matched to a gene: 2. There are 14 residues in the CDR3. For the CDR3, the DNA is TGTGCCAGCAGCTTTGCGGGAGCCACAGATACGCAGTATTTT. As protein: CASSFAGATDTQYF.

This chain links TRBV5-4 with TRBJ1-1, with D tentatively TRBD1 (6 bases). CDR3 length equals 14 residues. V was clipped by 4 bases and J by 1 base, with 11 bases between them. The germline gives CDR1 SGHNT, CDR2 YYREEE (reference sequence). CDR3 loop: CASSGVTGNTEAFF. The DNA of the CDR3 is TGTGCCAGCAGCGGGGTGACAGGGAACACTGAAGCTTTCTTT.

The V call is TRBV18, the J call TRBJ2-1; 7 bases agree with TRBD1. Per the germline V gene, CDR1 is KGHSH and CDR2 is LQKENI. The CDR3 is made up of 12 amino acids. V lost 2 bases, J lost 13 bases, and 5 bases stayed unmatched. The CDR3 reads CASSPSDRAQFF. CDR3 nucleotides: TGTGCCAGCTCACCAAGCGACAGGGCCCAGTTCTTC.

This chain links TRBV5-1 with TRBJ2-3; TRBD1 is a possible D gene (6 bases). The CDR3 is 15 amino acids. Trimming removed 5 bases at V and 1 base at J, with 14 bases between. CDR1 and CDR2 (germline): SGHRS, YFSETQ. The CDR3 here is CASRALQGGTDTQYF. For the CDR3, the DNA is TGCGCCAGCAGGGCCCTACAGGGCGGCACAGATACGCAGTATTTT.

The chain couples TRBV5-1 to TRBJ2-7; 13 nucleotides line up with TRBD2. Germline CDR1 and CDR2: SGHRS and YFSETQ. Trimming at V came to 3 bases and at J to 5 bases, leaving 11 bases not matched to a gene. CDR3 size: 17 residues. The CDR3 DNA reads TGCGCCAGCAGCTGGGGACTAGCGGGAACCAGTTTCAACGAGCAGTACTTC. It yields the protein CASSWGLAGTSFNEQYF.

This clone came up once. CDR3 residues: CASSLAQPNTEAFF. The DNA of the CDR3 is TGTGCCAGCAGCTTAGCACAGCCAAACACTGAAGCTTTCTTT. The rearrangement uses TRBV7-2 and TRBJ1-1; D is unresolved. The germline gives CDR1 SGHTA, CDR2 FQGNSA. The V gene lost 0 bases and the J gene lost 2 bases, with 7 bases spanning the gap. This CDR3 region has 14 residues.

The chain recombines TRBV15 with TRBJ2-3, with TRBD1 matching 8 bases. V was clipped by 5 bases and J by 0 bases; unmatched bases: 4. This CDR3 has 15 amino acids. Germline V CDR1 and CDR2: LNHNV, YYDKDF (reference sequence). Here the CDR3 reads CATSWDRTSTDTQYF. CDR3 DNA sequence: TGTGCCACCAGCTGGGACAGGACTAGCACAGATACGCAGTATTTT.

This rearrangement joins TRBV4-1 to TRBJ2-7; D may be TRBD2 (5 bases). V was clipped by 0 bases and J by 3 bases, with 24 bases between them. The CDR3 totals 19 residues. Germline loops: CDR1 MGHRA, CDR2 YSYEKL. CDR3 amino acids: CASSQESLRGLTRDYEQYF. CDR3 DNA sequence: TGCGCCAGCAGCCAAGAAAGCCTCCGAGGGTTAACTCGGGACTACGAGCAGTACTTC.

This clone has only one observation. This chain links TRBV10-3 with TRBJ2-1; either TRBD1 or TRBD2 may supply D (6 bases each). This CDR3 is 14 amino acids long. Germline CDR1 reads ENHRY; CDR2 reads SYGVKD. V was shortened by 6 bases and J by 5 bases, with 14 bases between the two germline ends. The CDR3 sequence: CAIRRGAGDNEQFF. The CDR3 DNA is TGTGCCATCAGGAGGGGGGCAGGGGACAATGAGCAGTTCTTC.

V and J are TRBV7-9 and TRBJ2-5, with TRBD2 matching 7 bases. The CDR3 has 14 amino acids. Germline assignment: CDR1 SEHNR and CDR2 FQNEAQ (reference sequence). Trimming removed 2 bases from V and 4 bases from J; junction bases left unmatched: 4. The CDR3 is CASSLLAGAETQYF. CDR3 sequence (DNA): TGTGCCAGCAGCTTACTGGCGGGAGCAGAGACCCAGTACTTC. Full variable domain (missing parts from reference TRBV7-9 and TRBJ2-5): DTGVSQNPRHKITKRGQNVTFRCDPISEHNRLYWYRQTLGQGPEFLTYFQNEAQLEKSRLLSDRFSAERPKGSFSTLEIQRTEQGDSAMYLCASSLLAGAETQYFGPGTRLLVL.

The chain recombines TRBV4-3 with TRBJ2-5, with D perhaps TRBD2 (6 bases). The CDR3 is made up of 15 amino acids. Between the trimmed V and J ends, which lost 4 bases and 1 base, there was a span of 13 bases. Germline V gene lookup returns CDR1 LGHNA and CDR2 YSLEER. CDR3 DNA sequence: TGCGCCAGCAGCCCGGGAGCGGGCCCCCAAGAGACCCAGTACTTC. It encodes CASSPGAGPQETQYF.

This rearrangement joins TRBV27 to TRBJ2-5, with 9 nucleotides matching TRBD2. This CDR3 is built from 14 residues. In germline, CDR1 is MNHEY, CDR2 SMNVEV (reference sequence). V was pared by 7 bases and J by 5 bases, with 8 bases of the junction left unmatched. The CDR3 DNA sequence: TGTGCCAGCACATCAGCGGGGGGACGGGAGACCCAGTACTTC. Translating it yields CASTSAGGRETQYF.

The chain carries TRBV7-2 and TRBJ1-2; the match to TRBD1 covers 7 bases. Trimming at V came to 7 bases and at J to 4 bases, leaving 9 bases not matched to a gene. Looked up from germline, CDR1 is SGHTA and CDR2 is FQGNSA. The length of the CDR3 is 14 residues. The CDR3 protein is CASKGAGVTYGYTF. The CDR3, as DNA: TGTGCCAGCAAGGGGGCAGGAGTTACCTATGGCTACACCTTC.

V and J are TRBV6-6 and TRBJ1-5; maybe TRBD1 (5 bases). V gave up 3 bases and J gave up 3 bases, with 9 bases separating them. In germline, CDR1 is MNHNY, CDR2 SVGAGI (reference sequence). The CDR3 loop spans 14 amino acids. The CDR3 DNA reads TGTGCCAGCAGTTATGGGGGGTTCAATCAGCCCCAGCATTTT. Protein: CASSYGGFNQPQHF.

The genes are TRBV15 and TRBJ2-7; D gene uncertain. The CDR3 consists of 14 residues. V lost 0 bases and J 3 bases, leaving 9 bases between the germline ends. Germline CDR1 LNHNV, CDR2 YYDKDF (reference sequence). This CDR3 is CATSRDSAYYEQYF. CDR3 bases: TGTGCCACCAGCAGAGACAGTGCCTACTACGAGCAGTACTTC.

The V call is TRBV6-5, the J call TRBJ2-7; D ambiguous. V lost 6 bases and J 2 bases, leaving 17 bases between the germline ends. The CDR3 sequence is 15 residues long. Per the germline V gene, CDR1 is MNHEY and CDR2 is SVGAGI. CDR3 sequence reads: CASRLLQQPPYEQYF. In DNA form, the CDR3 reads TGTGCCAGCAGACTTTTACAGCAGCCCCCCTACGAGCAGTACTTC.

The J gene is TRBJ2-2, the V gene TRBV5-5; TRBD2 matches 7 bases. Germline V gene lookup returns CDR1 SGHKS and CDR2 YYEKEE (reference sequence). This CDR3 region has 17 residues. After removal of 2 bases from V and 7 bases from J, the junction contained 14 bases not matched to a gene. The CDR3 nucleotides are TGTGCCAGCAGCTTAGGATTCAGCGGGATTACAATCGGGGAGCTGTTTTTT. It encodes CASSLGFSGITIGELFF.

The CDR3 loop reads CASSWRTGPETQYF. The CDR3 DNA follows: TGCGCCAGCAGCTGGAGGACAGGGCCAGAGACCCAGTACTTC. V usage is TRBV5-1 and J usage is TRBJ2-5; TRBD1 matches at 8 bases. V was clipped by 3 bases and J by 4 bases; unmatched bases: 5. CDR1 is SGHRS and CDR2 is YFSETQ in the germline V gene. The CDR3 has 14 residues.

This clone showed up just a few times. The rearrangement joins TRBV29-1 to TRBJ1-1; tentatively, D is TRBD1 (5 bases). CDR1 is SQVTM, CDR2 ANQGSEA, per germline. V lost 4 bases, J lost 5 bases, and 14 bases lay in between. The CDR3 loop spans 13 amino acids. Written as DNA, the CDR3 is TGCAGCGTTGTATCTGGGACGAGGACTGAAGCTTTCTTT. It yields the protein CSVVSGTRTEAFF.

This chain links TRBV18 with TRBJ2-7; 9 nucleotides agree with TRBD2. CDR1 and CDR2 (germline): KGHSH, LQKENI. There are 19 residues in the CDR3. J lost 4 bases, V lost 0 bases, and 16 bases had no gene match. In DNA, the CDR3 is TGTGCCAGCTCACCACCGCGCGGGGGAGGTAGCGGGAGAACATACGAGCAGTACTTC. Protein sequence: CASSPPRGGGSGRTYEQYF.

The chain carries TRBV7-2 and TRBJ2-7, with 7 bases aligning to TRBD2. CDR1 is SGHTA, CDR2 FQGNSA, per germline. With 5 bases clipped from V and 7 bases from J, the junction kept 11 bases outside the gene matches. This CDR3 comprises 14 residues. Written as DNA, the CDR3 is TGTGCCAGCAGCCCGAGCGGGATCGCGGGGGAGCAGTACTTC. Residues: CASSPSGIAGEQYF.